This T cell receptor beta chain was captured by sequencing in a study of T cells after posttransplantation cyclophosphamide (dated by TCRdb to about 2016). Regarding the study in general: Using TRB sequencing, the study followed how the T cell repertoire rebuilt after myeloablative bone marrow transplantation with posttransplantation cyclophosphamide given as GVHD prophylaxis. Samples from fewer than 40 PTCy-treated patients and under 20 related bone marrow donors of those patients were subjected to antigen receptor sequencing. Blood from all 30 or so PTCy patients with 1-year posttransplant specimens was subjected to TRB sequencing. In 3 patients, TRB sequencing was also performed on up to roughly 3 more blood samples taken 2 to 5.2 years after transplant, and in a handful of patients, pretransplant blood was also TRB-sequenced. TRA and TRB clonality were tightly correlated in roughly ten samples, so subsequent TCR analyses focused on TRB only. Public TRB sequences were checked against a database of over 3,600 sequences associated with responses to pathogens, tumor antigens, self-antigens and alloantigens.

This sample's treatment or condition label indicates: high-dose cyclophosphamide on days +3 and +4 as single-agent GVHD prophylaxis. Busulfan and fludarabine conditioning, a related or unrelated marrow graft, and cyclophosphamide on days +3 and +4 were given to PTCy patients. PTCy-treated patients came from a prospective multi-institutional clinical trial. Peripheral blood and bone marrow mononuclear cells were isolated by Ficoll-Hypaque density centrifugation and cryopreserved. TRB sequencing was run on genomic DNA with either the immunoSEQ assay at survey resolution or the hsTCRB kit. Concerning the study's data processing: Initial read processing used immunoSEQ software, and repertoire analyses used the LymphoSeq R package. For each TRB dataset, clonality was calculated as 1 minus normalized Shannon entropy, and the Gini coefficient was computed as well. To infer phenotypes in unsorted samples, TRB sequences from sorted subsets of the recipient or donor were mapped onto unsorted samples from the same recipient. TCRdb's version of the immuneACCESS table is confined to in-frame rearrangements and falls short of the full clone set. An unresolved V gene accounts for under half of the shortfall where checked; the remainder is of unknown origin. V, J and clone size reflect that table, while D and trimming were determined from the DNA. In this sample the table shows around 5,000 clones, and no singletons are among them. Roughly 25% of the sample is held by the ten biggest clonotypes.

This clone showed up many times. This receptor's antigen is unknown. Base qualities are not at hand, and no much larger clone is one base apart. What the study reported, not specific to this receptor: At 1-2 months, donor-recipient similarity was low but rose over the first year, and the later blood repertoires were often dominated by donor CD8+ memory clones. Across more than 40 patients, TRB clonality was highly associated with recipient CMV seropositivity and CMV reactivation, and diversity in PTCy patients was similar to diversity in CNI/methotrexate controls. The TRB repertoires of T cells infiltrating skin or GI tract showed only limited overlap with the TRB repertoires of T cells in blood.

The CDR3 contains 17 residues, cysteine and phenylalanine counted. The DNA shown is the 51-base CDR3, in frame from base 1. V is cut back by 0 bases and J by 2 bases, with 7 bases in the junction unmatched. Sequences KGHSH (CDR1) and LQKENI (CDR2) are obtained from the germline V gene. The receptor's source is a male patient between 60 and 69 years old who received an allogeneic stem cell transplant from a related donor, was CMV-positive, and had acute GVHD only. A transplant means some T cells may be of graft donor rather than patient origin. This sequence uses TRBV18 and TRBJ1-1, and 9 junctional nucleotides match TRBD1. The specimen comprised PBMCs, sampled 350 to 400 days after allogeneic stem cell transplant with posttransplant cyclophosphamide. The nucleotide sequence reads as follows: TGTGCCAGCTCACCACCGGGACAGGGAGGGAAAAACACTGAAGCTTTCTTT. Translated, it reads CASSPPGQGGKNTEAFF.